What follows are 17 T cell receptor beta chains derived from one specimen sequenced in a study of cytomegalovirus exposure and HLA in healthy donors. Primers included in the PCR were 60 Vbeta and 13 Jbeta primers. Data came from immunoSEQ multiplex PCR; TCRdb stores just in-frame clones and leaves some out. In all, the sample yields under 200,000 clones. The source material was PBMCs. The source of these receptors is a woman younger than 30 in good health and CMV-seropositive.

This chain joins TRBV7-3 and TRBJ2-5, with D possibly TRBD1 on 5 matching bases. The CDR3 is made up of 13 amino acids. Germline values: CDR1 SGHTA, CDR2 FQGTGA. Trimming pared 3 bases from V and 1 base from J, leaving 6 bases between. This CDR3 is CASSFRAQETQYF. CDR3 nucleotide sequence: TGTGCCAGCAGCTTCAGGGCCCAAGAGACCCAGTACTTC.

V usage is TRBV5-5 and J usage is TRBJ1-2; 12 positions match TRBD1. Trimming removed 3 bases from V and 4 bases from J; junction bases left unmatched: 16. The CDR3 contains 19 residues. The germline V gene has CDR1 SGHKS and CDR2 YYEKEE (reference sequence). CDR3 protein: CASSSNSGTGGWGTYGYTF. The DNA for the CDR3 is TGTGCCAGCAGCTCTAATTCCGGGACAGGGGGCTGGGGGACCTATGGCTACACCTTC.

This chain joins TRBV28 and TRBJ2-7; 11 bases are shared with TRBD2. The germline CDR1 and CDR2 sequences are MDHEN and SYDVKM. The CDR3 is 16 amino acids. Trimming at V came to 4 bases and at J to 2 bases, leaving 7 bases not matched to a gene. The CDR3 DNA reads as TGTGCCAGCAGTTCCGCTAGCGGGGGGCCCCCCTACGAGCAGTACTTC. It encodes CASSSASGGPPYEQYF.

The chain carries TRBV6-5 and TRBJ2-1; 12 bases fit TRBD2. Germline-derived CDR1 and CDR2 are MNHEY and SVGAGI. This CDR3 spans 11 amino acids. Trimming removed 6 bases from V and 15 bases from J; junction bases left unmatched: 3. The DNA for the CDR3 is TGTGCCAGCAGCCGACTAGCGGGAGTGTTCTTC. It is translated as CASSRLAGVFF.

The chain combines TRBV6-1 with TRBJ2-7; 7 nucleotides align to TRBD2. CDR1 and CDR2 (germline): MNHNS, SASEGT. V lost 6 bases, J lost 7 bases, and 15 bases stayed unmatched. CDR3 length: 15 amino acids. The CDR3 spells CASRAPGGRSEEQYF. DNA of the CDR3: TGTGCCAGCAGGGCCCCGGGCGGGAGATCGGAAGAGCAGTACTTC.

The J gene is TRBJ2-4, the V gene TRBV4-1; D might be TRBD2 (6 bases). Germline-derived CDR1 and CDR2 are MGHRA and YSYEKL. Trimming removed 0 bases from V and 8 bases from J, with 14 bases in between. The CDR3 is 15 amino acids. In DNA, the CDR3 is TGCGCCAGCAGCCAAGATCAGACGGGAGTGGACATTCAGTACTTC. It is translated as CASSQDQTGVDIQYF.

V and J are TRBV7-9 and TRBJ1-6; D is unclear. With 1 base removed from V and 6 bases from J, the gap between germline ends came to 10 bases. In germline, CDR1 is SEHNR, CDR2 FQNEAQ (reference sequence). The CDR3 consists of 15 residues. In DNA form, the CDR3 reads TGTGCCAGCAGCTTAGGGGGAGTGGGTAATTCACCCCTCCACTTT. As protein: CASSLGGVGNSPLHF. Looking up the rest from reference TRBV7-9 and TRBJ1-6 gives the full variable domain: DTGVSQNPRHKITKRGQNVTFRCDPISEHNRLYWYRQTLGQGPEFLTYFQNEAQLEKSRLLSDRFSAERPKGSFSTLEIQRTEQGDSAMYLCASSLGGVGNSPLHFGNGTRLTVT.

The DNA for the CDR3 is TGTGCCAGCAGCCTGGACAGGGAAGGGCACACTGAAGCTTTCTTT. Translating it yields CASSLDREGHTEAFF. The chain joins TRBV5-4 to TRBJ1-1; 8 bases align to TRBD1. J gave up 3 bases and V 4 bases, and 8 bases lay outside the gene matches. CDR1 SGHNT and CDR2 YYREEE come from the germline V gene (reference sequence). The CDR3 contains 15 residues.

V is TRBV9 and J is TRBJ2-1; a weak D match, TRBD2 (6 bases). The V and J ends lost 0 bases and 4 bases respectively, with 11 bases between them. CDR3 length: 15 residues. Germline V gene lookup returns CDR1 SGDLS and CDR2 YYNGEE. CDR3 loop: CASSVEGSGYNEQFF. The CDR3 DNA reads TGTGCCAGCAGCGTAGAAGGTAGCGGTTACAATGAGCAGTTCTTC. The full variable domain, rest sourced from reference TRBV9 and TRBJ2-1, is DSGVTQTPKHLITATGQRVTLRCSPRSGDLSVYWYQQSLDQGLQFLIQYYNGEERAKGNILERFSAQQFPDLHSELNLSSLELGDSALYFCASSVEGSGYNEQFFGPGTRLTVL.

The rearrangement uses TRBV6-1 and TRBJ1-1; D not certain. CDR3 length: 14 residues. Germline V gives CDR1 MNHNS, CDR2 SASEGT. Trimming shortened V by 3 bases and J by 8 bases, and 16 bases separated the two germline ends. CDR3 bases: TGTGCCAGCAGTGAGAGGTCAGCCGGCACAGAAGCTTTCTTT. This sequence encodes CASSERSAGTEAFF.

The CDR3 DNA follows: TGTGCCAGCAGTTACTTTGACAGGGCCGGGGAGCTGTTTTTT. Protein product: CASSYFDRAGELFF. The V and J genes are TRBV6-5 and TRBJ2-2; 7 bases are shared with TRBD1. The ends lost 1 base at V and 6 bases at J; junction bases unmatched: 2. There are 14 residues in the CDR3. Germline lookup yields CDR1 MNHEY and CDR2 SVGAGI.

As to this clone: The identical CDR3 is also encoded by other nucleotide sequences in the sample. V gene TRBV30 combines with J gene TRBJ2-7; 7 bases agree with TRBD1. The CDR3 covers 12 residues. With V trimmed by 2 bases and J by 4 bases, 2 bases remained unmatched. The germline V gene has CDR1 GTSNPN and CDR2 SVGIG (reference sequence). The DNA of the CDR3 is TGTGCCTGGAGTCCACAGGGGTACGAGCAGTACTTC. Protein: CAWSPQGYEQYF. The whole variable domain, remainder taken from reference TRBV30 and TRBJ2-7, is SQTIHQWPATLVQPVGSPLSLECTVEGTSNPNLYWYRQAAGRGLQLLFYSVGIGQISSEVPQNLSASRPQDRQFILSSKKLLLSDSGFYLCAWSPQGYEQYFGPGTRLTVT.

The gene calls are TRBV29-1 and TRBJ2-7; the match to TRBD1 covers 9 bases. V was pared by 6 bases and J by 0 bases, with 6 bases of the junction left unmatched. Germline values: CDR1 SQVTM, CDR2 ANQGSEA. The CDR3 sequence is 14 residues long. This CDR3 is CSVGPGQGSYEQYF. The CDR3 DNA reads as TGCAGCGTCGGTCCGGGACAGGGCTCCTACGAGCAGTACTTC.

The J gene is TRBJ2-1, the V gene TRBV10-1; 10 nucleotides align to TRBD2. CDR3 length: 17 residues. J was trimmed by 8 bases and V by 4 bases; bases with no gene match: 14. Germline V gene sequence: CDR1 WNHNN, CDR2 SYGVQD (reference sequence). As DNA, the CDR3 is TGCGCCAGCAGTGGTCGCGTTCTAGCGGGAGCGACCGATGAGCAGTTCTTC. It specifies CASSGRVLAGATDEQFF.

The rearrangement joins TRBV25-1 to TRBJ2-1; perhaps TRBD2 as D (6 bases). Germline CDR1 MGHDK, CDR2 SYGVNS. V was cut by 0 bases and J by 0 bases, with 6 bases left in between. The CDR3 length is 15 residues. The CDR3 sequence is CASSEYGGSYNEQFF. CDR3 nucleotide sequence: TGTGCCAGCAGTGAATACGGGGGCTCCTACAATGAGCAGTTCTTC.

The gene calls are TRBV6-6 and TRBJ2-5; the D gene is possibly TRBD1 (6 bases). Germline values: CDR1 MNHNY, CDR2 SVGAGI (reference sequence). The CDR3 runs to 16 residues. V lost 7 bases and J 3 bases, leaving 21 bases between the germline ends. CDR3 nucleotide sequence: TGTGCCAGCACCCTCATGGAAGGGGGAACGAAAGAGACCCAGTACTTC. Translated, it gives CASTLMEGGTKETQYF.

The rearrangement uses TRBV5-1 and TRBJ1-1, with TRBD1 as a possible D gene (5 bases). The V gene's germline CDR1 is SGHRS and CDR2 YFSETQ. The CDR3 extends over 15 amino acids. The V and J ends lost 4 bases and 4 bases respectively, with 17 bases between them. DNA for the CDR3: TGCGCCAGCAGCCTTTCTCGGGGGTTATCCACTGAAGCTTTCTTT. Protein product: CASSLSRGLSTEAFF.